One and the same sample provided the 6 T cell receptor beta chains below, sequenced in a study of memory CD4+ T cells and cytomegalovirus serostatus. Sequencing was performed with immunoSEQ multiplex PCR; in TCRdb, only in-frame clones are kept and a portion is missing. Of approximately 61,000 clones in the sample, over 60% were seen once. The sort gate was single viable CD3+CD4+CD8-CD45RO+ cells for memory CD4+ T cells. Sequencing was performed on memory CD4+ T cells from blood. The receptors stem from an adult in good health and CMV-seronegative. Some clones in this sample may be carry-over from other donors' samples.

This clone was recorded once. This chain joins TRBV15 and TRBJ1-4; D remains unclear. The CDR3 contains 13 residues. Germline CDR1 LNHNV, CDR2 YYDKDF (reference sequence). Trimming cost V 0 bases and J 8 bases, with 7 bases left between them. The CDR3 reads CATSRDGREKLFF. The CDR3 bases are TGTGCCACCAGCAGAGATGGACGGGAAAAACTGTTTTTT.

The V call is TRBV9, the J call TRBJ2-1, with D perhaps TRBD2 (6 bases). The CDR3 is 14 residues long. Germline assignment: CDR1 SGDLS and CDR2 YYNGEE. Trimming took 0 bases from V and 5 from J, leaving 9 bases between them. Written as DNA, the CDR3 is TGTGCCAGCAGCGTAGCTCGGGAGAACAATGAGCAGTTCTTC. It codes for CASSVARENNEQFF.

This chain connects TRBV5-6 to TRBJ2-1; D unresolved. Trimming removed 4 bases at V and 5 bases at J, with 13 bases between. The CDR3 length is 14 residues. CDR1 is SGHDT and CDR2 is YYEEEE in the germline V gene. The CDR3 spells CASSQSWVDNEQFF. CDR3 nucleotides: TGTGCCAGCAGCCAGAGTTGGGTCGACAATGAGCAGTTCTTC.

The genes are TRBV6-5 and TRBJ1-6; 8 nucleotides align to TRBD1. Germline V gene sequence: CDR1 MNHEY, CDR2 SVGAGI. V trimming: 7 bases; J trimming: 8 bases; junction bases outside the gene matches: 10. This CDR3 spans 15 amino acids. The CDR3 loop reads CASTRTGRMDSPLHF. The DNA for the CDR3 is TGTGCCAGCACCCGGACAGGGAGGATGGATTCACCCCTCCACTTT.

CDR3 sequence reads: CASSQGSGVAKNIQYF. The CDR3 region has the DNA TGCGCCAGCAGCCAAGGGAGCGGGGTAGCCAAAAACATTCAGTACTTC. V is TRBV4-3 and J is TRBJ2-4; 7 positions match TRBD2. Germline CDR1 reads LGHNA; CDR2 reads YSLEER. The CDR3 sequence is 16 residues long. V shed 1 base and J 0 bases; nucleotides not matched to a gene: 3.

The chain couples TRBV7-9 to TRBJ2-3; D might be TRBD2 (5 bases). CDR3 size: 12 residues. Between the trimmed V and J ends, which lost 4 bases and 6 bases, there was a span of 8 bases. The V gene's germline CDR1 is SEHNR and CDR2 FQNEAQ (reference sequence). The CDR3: CASSSTGDTQYF. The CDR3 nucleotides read TGTGCCAGCAGCTCGACGGGGGATACGCAGTATTTT.